The present TCR beta chain was sequenced within a study of CD8+CD57+ T cells in acquired aplastic anemia. About the research overall: The sorted CD4+ and CD8+ cells yielded an average around 3 ug of DNA.

The sample holds many counts of this clonotype. Its antigen is undetermined. Sequencing involved patients with CD8+CD57+ cell expansion previously shown by flow cytometry. A severe acquired aplastic anemia diagnosis applied to all patients. The germline V and J ends were trimmed by 1 base and 2 bases, with 15 bases remaining between them. The germline gives CDR1 SNHLY, CDR2 FYNNEI. This CDR3 region has 18 residues. General study points: There were roughly 28 CD8+ CDR3 sequences that occurred in both patients and controls. CD8+ Simpson's diversity in patients was not significantly different from that in controls.

For CDR3 and TCR beta VDJ profiling, genomic DNA was the template used. TCRdb passed the reads through MiXCR, listing each CDR3 protein once. The sample includes 150,000 to 170,000 distinct CDR3 sequences, about 48% of them seen just once. This TCR was recovered from a human donor with aplastic anemia. The sequencing input was sorted CD4+, CD8+, or CD8+CD57+ T cells (not recorded which) from PBMCs. This chain uses TRBV2 with TRBJ2-6, with a possible D match to TRBD1 (5 bases). The CDR3, as DNA: TGTGCCAGCAGTGAAGAAGGCAGGGCGTCACCTGGGGCCAACGTCCTGACTTTC. It translates to CASSEEGRASPGANVLTF. Drawing the rest from reference TRBV2 and TRBJ2-6, the complete variable domain is EPEVTQTPSHQVTQMGQEVILRCVPISNHLYFYWYRQILGQKVEFLVSFYNNEISEKSEIFDDQFSVERPDGSNFTLKIRSTKLEDSAMYFCASSEEGRASPGANVLTFGAGSRLTVL.